This T cell receptor (beta chain) was sequenced for a study of shared clonotypes between healthy human individuals. Clones were sequenced by immunoSEQ multiplex PCR, and TCRdb holds only the in-frame ones, with some missing. The data show 450,000 to 600,000 clones, 79% seen once. Germline CDR1 and CDR2: SGHNT and YYREEE (reference sequence). Deletions cut 0 bases from V and 4 bases from J, with 7 bases between. There are 14 residues in the CDR3. Sequenced input: PBMCs. This sequence joins TRBV5-4 and TRBJ1-4; D is unclear. The sequence was collected from a middle-aged woman in good health. Some clones in this sample may be carry-over from other donors' samples. The CDR3 reads CASSLEANNEKLFF. Here the CDR3 DNA reads TGTGCCAGCAGCTTGGAGGCCAATAATGAAAAACTGTTTTTT. Drawing the rest from reference TRBV5-4 and TRBJ1-4, the complete variable domain is ETGVTQSPTHLIKTRGQQVTLRCSSQSGHNTVSWYQQALGQGPQFIFQYYREEENGRGNFPPRFSGLQFPNYSSELNVNALELDDSALYLCASSLEANNEKLFFGSGTQLSVL.